Below are 12 T cell receptor beta chains sequenced from a single sample in a study of Ad26.COV2.S vaccination and SARS-CoV-2 variants. TCRdb keeps only in-frame clones here, not all; method: immunoSEQ multiplex PCR. The table includes 97,000 or so clones, around 80% detected once. The source material was peripheral blood, sampled after recovery from COVID-19. All receptors derive from a human donor who had recovered from COVID-19.

The rearrangement links TRBV11-2 to TRBJ1-1; no firm D call. Trimming pared 0 bases from V and 2 bases from J, leaving 4 bases between. Germline V gene lookup returns CDR1 SGHAT and CDR2 FQNNGV. CDR3 length equals 13 residues. The CDR3 region is CASSLEHNTEAFF. CDR3 in DNA: TGTGCCAGCAGCTTAGAACACAACACTGAAGCTTTCTTT.

Here the CDR3 reads CASSYGTRLETQYF. CDR3 nucleotides: TGTGCCAGCAGTTACGGCACTAGGCTAGAGACCCAGTACTTC. V and J are TRBV6-5 and TRBJ2-5, with a tentative D call TRBD2 (5 bases). Germline-derived CDR1 and CDR2 are MNHEY and SVGAGI. V lost 2 bases to trimming and J lost 4 bases, with 11 bases between them. This CDR3 has 14 residues.

The rearrangement joins TRBV5-1 to TRBJ1-1; 10 nucleotides match TRBD1. Germline CDR1 SGHRS, CDR2 YFSETQ. The CDR3 length is 14 residues. The ends lost 5 bases at V and 11 bases at J; junction bases unmatched: 12. The CDR3 DNA is TGCGCCAGCAGTACCGGGACAGGGGCACAAGCTGCTTTCTTT. Translated, it gives CASSTGTGAQAAFF.

This clone was picked up one time. The V and J genes are TRBV19 and TRBJ1-4; D might be TRBD1 (6 bases). Per the germline V gene, CDR1 is LNHDA and CDR2 is SQIVND (reference sequence). The CDR3 sequence is 14 residues long. Trimming stripped 6 bases from V and 6 bases from J, with 14 bases between. The CDR3 coding sequence is TGTGCCAGTAGAAAGGGGGGAGGATATGAAAAACTGTTTTTT. Translating it yields CASRKGGGYEKLFF.

The chain recombines TRBV13 with TRBJ1-1, with 8 bases lining up with TRBD1. The CDR3 is 16 residues long. CDR1 is PRHDT and CDR2 is FYEKMQ in the germline V gene (reference sequence). The V segment lost 6 bases and the J segment 0 bases; nucleotides outside the gene matches: 9. The CDR3 sequence is CASRSTGGGVNTEAFF. CDR3 nucleotides: TGTGCCAGCAGAAGTACAGGGGGAGGGGTGAACACTGAAGCTTTCTTT. Filled out from reference TRBV13 and TRBJ1-1, the complete variable domain reads AAGVIQSPRHLIKEKRETATLKCYPIPRHDTVYWYQQGPGQDPQFLISFYEKMQSDKGSIPDRFSAQQFSDYHSELNMSSLELGDSALYFCASRSTGGGVNTEAFFGQGTRLTVV.

By share, this clone counts as medium-sized. V and J are TRBV4-1 and TRBJ2-2; the D gene is possibly TRBD2 (6 bases). CDR3 length: 15 amino acids. CDR1 is MGHRA, CDR2 YSYEKL, per germline. Between the trimmed V and J ends, which lost 6 bases and 0 bases, there was a span of 11 bases. The CDR3 nucleotides are TGCGCCAGCAGGTACCGACTAGCGAACACCGGGGAGCTGTTTTTT. Protein product: CASRYRLANTGELFF.

V and J are TRBV4-1 and TRBJ2-3; TRBD2 agrees at 15 bases. Germline V lookup: CDR1 MGHRA, CDR2 YSYEKL. V shed 6 bases, J shed 6 bases, and the junction held 4 bases outside the gene matches. The CDR3 runs 15 residues. CDR3 in amino acids: CASSRTSGGVDTQYF. DNA of the CDR3: TGCGCCAGCAGTCGGACTAGCGGGGGGGTTGATACGCAGTATTTT.

The V and J genes are TRBV11-3 and TRBJ2-2, with 7 bases matching TRBD1. Germline loops: CDR1 SGHNT, CDR2 YENEEA. J was trimmed by 7 bases and V by 5 bases; bases with no gene match: 7. The CDR3 covers 14 residues. This CDR3 reads CASSPLQGIGELFF. The DNA for the CDR3 is TGTGCCAGCAGCCCACTACAGGGGATCGGGGAGCTGTTTTTT. Variable domain in full (rest from reference TRBV11-3 and TRBJ2-2): EAGVVQSPRYKIIEKKQPVAFWCNPISGHNTLYWYLQNLGQGPELLIRYENEEAVDDSQLPKDRFSAERLKGVDSTLKIQPAELGDSAVYLCASSPLQGIGELFFGEGSRLTVL.

The V call is TRBV5-1, the J call TRBJ2-1, with 12 bases that match TRBD2. The CDR3 sequence is 17 residues long. V lost 7 bases, J lost 6 bases, and 14 bases stayed unmatched. The germline V gene encodes CDR1 SGHRS and CDR2 YFSETQ. CDR3 sequence (DNA): TGCGCCAGCCGGGCTAGCGGGGGGGCAGTATCTCCCAATGAGCAGTTCTTC. It encodes CASRASGGAVSPNEQFF.

This clone was counted only a few times. This chain uses TRBV2 with TRBJ2-7, with D unclear. The germline V and J ends were trimmed by 4 bases and 10 bases, with 17 bases remaining between them. The CDR3 length is 13 residues. Germline CDR1 is SNHLY and CDR2 is FYNNEI. CDR3 sequence reads: CASSVGLGLGQYF. CDR3 coding DNA: TGTGCCAGCAGTGTGGGTCTTGGGCTAGGTCAGTACTTC.

The V gene is TRBV28, the J gene TRBJ1-5, with D uncertain. This CDR3 is 12 amino acids long. Germline CDR1 is MDHEN and CDR2 is SYDVKM. V was clipped by 3 bases and J by 3 bases, with 3 bases between them. As DNA, the CDR3 is TGTGCCAGCAGTTTGCCCAATCAGCCCCAGCATTTT. Protein sequence: CASSLPNQPQHF.

The rearrangement links TRBV28 to TRBJ1-2; TRBD1 might be the D (5 bases). V was trimmed by 5 bases and J by 13 bases, leaving 14 bases between them. Per the germline V gene, CDR1 is MDHEN and CDR2 is SYDVKM. The CDR3 is 11 amino acids. The CDR3 DNA sequence: TGTGCCAGCAGTCCCCTAGCAGGGTTCACCTTC. This gives the protein CASSPLAGFTF.